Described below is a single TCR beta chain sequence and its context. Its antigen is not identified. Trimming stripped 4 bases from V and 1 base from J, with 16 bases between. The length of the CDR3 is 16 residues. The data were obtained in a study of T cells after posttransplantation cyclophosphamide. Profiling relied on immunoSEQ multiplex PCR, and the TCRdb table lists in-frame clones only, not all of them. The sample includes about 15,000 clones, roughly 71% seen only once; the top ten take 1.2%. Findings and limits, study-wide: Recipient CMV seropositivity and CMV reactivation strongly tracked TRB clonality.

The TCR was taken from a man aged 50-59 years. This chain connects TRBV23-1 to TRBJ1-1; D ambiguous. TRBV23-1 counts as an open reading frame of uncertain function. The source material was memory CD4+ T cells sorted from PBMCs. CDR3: CASSPAAAERNTEAFF. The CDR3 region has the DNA TGCGCCAGCAGTCCAGCGGCAGCGGAACGGAACACTGAAGCTTTCTTT.